Listed here is a single TCR beta chain. Between the trimmed V and J ends, which lost 1 base and 1 base, there was a span of 25 bases. Germline V lookup: CDR1 MGHRA, CDR2 YSYEKL. The CDR3 has 20 residues. This specimen comes from a study of neoadjuvant anti-PD-1 for oral cavity cancer. Study at large: Patients without progression got a fourth dose around day 43.

Stage II-IVA oral cavity squamous cell carcinoma was new and untreated by systemic or radiation therapy. Analysis of PBMCs was direct, with no culture step. PBMC libraries mostly used around 460 ng of input genomic DNA, with six replicates per sample. TCRdb keeps only in-frame clones here, not all; method: immunoSEQ multiplex PCR. Among some 15,000 clones listed, 65% were seen once. The source was PBMCs, collected before nivolumab (anti-PD-1) treatment. This receptor was identified in a person between 40 and 85 years old with oral cavity squamous cell carcinoma. This chain uses TRBV4-1 with TRBJ1-1; maybe TRBD1 (6 bases). This CDR3 is CASSQGSGQHIVSRNTEAFF. The CDR3 bases are TGCGCCAGCAGCCAAGGGTCAGGACAGCACATTGTTTCGAGGAACACTGAAGCTTTCTTT.